Below, 2 T cell receptor beta chains from the same sample are listed, as sequenced in a study of blood T cell repertoires in COVID-19. The method was immunoSEQ multiplex PCR; TCRdb's version includes in-frame clones alone and lacks a portion of them. Of 270,000 or so clones in the sample, about nine tenths are singletons; the top ten hold around 9%. Sequenced: peripheral blood. Receptor source: a man between 35 and 55 years old with active or convalescent COVID-19.

The genes are TRBV10-1 and TRBJ2-1, with D tentatively TRBD1 (6 bases). The ends were cut back, 3 bases at V and 5 bases at J, with 11 bases in the middle. CDR1 is WNHNN and CDR2 is SYGVQD in the germline V gene (reference sequence). This CDR3 spans 14 amino acids. This CDR3 reads CASSEVGGDNEQFF. For the CDR3, the DNA is TGCGCCAGCAGTGAAGTAGGGGGAGACAATGAGCAGTTCTTC.

The V call is TRBV9, the J call TRBJ1-5, with a possible D match to TRBD1 (5 bases). This CDR3 comprises 15 residues. Germline assignment: CDR1 SGDLS and CDR2 YYNGEE. The V and J ends lost 4 bases and 4 bases respectively, with 15 bases between them. CDR3 residues: CASSPSGQGNQPQHF. Written as DNA, the CDR3 is TGTGCCAGCAGCCCGAGTGGGCAGGGTAATCAGCCCCAGCATTTT.